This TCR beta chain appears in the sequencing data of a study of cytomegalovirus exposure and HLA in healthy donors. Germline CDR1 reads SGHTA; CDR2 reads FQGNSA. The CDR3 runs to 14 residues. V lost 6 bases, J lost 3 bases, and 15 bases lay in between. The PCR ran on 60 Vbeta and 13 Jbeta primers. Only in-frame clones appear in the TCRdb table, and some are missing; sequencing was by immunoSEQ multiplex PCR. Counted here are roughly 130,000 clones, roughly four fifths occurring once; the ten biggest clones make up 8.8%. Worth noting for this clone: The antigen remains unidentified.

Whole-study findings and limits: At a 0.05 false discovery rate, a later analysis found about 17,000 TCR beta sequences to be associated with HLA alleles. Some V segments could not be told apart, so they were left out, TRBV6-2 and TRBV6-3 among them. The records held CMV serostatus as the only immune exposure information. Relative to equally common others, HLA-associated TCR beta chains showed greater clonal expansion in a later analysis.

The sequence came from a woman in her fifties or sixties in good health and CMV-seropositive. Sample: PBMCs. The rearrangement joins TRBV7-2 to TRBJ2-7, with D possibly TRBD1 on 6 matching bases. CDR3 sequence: CASRPTGLSYEQYF. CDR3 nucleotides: TGTGCCAGCAGACCTACAGGGTTAAGCTACGAGCAGTACTTC.